The 2 T cell receptor beta chains below come from one sample, sequenced in a study of vaccination effects on CD4 cells after COVID-19. Antigen-specific CD4+ T cells expanded by the ViraFEST assay with viral peptide pools were then sequenced. Isolating CD4+ T cells followed approximately 11 days of culture. Negative nucleocapsid antibody tests before and after vaccination confirmed no previous SARS-CoV-2 infection. These receptors have no known antigen. Generated by immunoSEQ multiplex PCR, the TCRdb table keeps only in-frame clones and is missing some. The profile shows tens of thousands of clones, around 75% of them singletons. The sequenced sample was CD4+ T cells from PBMCs cultured with HCoV-NL63 spike peptides, obtained before COVID-19 vaccination. The receptors were sampled from a human donor who received a COVID-19 vaccine.

The chain combines TRBV12-3 or TRBV12-4 with TRBJ1-1, with D maybe TRBD1 (5 bases). Deletions cut 5 bases from V and 4 bases from J, with 11 bases between. The CDR3 loop spans 13 amino acids. This CDR3 is CASSLHGGTEAFF. CDR3 DNA: TGTGCCAGCAGTCTCCATGGGGGCACTGAAGCTTTCTTT.

V gene TRBV5-4 combines with J gene TRBJ2-1, with 9 bases fitting TRBD1. V was clipped by 1 base and J by 1 base; unmatched bases: 6. CDR1 SGHNT and CDR2 YYREEE come from the germline V gene (reference sequence). This CDR3 spans 17 amino acids. The CDR3 loop is CASSLRTGALSYNEQFF. The CDR3, as DNA: TGTGCCAGCAGCTTGAGGACAGGGGCCCTTTCCTACAATGAGCAGTTCTTC.